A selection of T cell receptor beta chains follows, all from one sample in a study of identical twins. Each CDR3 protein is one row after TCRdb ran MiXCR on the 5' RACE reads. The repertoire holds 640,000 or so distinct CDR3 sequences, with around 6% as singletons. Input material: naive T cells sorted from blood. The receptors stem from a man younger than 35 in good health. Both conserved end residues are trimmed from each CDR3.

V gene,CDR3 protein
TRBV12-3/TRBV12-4,ASSFVRVQGTGELF
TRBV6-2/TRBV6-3,ASSPKGQKSSYNEQF
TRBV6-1,ASEFSQGADQETQY
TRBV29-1,SVGQGWNEQF
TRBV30,AWSVYSGNTIY
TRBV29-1,SVGGLTQGTGELF
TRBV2,ASSEGTSGRAKF
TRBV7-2,ASSGRVGSNQPQH
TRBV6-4,ASSGTSGRAGFHNEQF
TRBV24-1,ATSAGQGGAREQY
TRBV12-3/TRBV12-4,ASTRQGGNYGYT
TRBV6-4,ASSDLKGSEQF
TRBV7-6,ASSLRGFTDEQF
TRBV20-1,SAKGRERVEQF
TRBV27,ASSLHAGVRRLGEQF
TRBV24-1,ATSSPTSGNTEQF
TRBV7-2,ASSFDRGTFHGYT
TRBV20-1,SARGTLGTGETQY
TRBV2,ASSEAAGQFNTEAF
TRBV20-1,SARPTRGEKLF
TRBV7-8,ASSRGPTANTEAF
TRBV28,ASSFRLAGPYEQY
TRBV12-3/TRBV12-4,ASRAPGTSKETQY
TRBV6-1,ASSASTPSTDTQY
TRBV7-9,ASSFQASVEKLF
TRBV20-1,SARAGTMNTEAF
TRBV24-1,ATSGGWGTSGRAYEQF
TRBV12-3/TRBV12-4,ASSLGLRRENTEAF
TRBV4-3,ASSQSLAEAGELF
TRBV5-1,ASSLFVLRGNSNQPQH
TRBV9,ASSVGRGGYNEQF
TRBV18,ASSPPAGRETQY
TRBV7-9,ASTNSGSYPGELF
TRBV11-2,ASSLSPGTANTGELF
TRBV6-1,ASREGGAAYEQY
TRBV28,ASSAAGTGGWNTEAF
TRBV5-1,ASSLGEVSGLETQY
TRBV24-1,ATSGGVQPQH
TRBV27,ASSPRTLGQPQH
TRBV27,ASSLTLLGGSYEQY
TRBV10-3,AISRSLAGESTGELF
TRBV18,ASSPPGGQGGFQPQH
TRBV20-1,SARPAGIGTEAF
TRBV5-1,ASSFGGNLYNEQF
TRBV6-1,ASRPRQNTEAF
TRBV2,ASMIGDEQF
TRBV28,ASSPPKDTQY
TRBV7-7,ASSQGRPVTYEQY
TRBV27,ASRLTGSLTQY
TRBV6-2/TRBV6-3,ASISYDRVLETQY
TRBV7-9,ASSTGQGLYNEQF
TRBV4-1,ASSQDTTLQQY
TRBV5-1,ASSQDRDWSGELF
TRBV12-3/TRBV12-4,ASSLRENTGELF
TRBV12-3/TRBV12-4,ASSFVGNYGYT
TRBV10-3,AIRGTGVGETQY
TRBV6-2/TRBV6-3,ASGEVWGEKLF
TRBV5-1,ASSWAGGASYEQY